The entry below gives a single TCR beta chain sequence along with its context. Its binding antigen is unknown. The input lacks base qualities; no much larger clone sits a single base away. The entry originates in a study of blood T cell repertoires in COVID-19 (dated by TCRdb to 2019 to 2021). Notes on the research overall: The collaborator samples originated in the United States, Italy and Spain and spanned the acute and convalescent phases of COVID-19. The material from the prospective study consisted of cDNA or gDNA derived from T cells, B-cell-depleted T cells, or PBMCs. Subjects who had been exposed to COVID-19, were actively infected with it, or had recovered from it provided the deeply sampled blood TCRbeta repertoires that made up the dataset. The repertoires were made available in a free public database intended to serve as a resource for research on the immune response to SARS-CoV-2. The samples were drawn from two sources: the first 160 participants of the ongoing ImmuneRACE study, and 950 to 1,500 subjects contributed by 6 global collaborators. Nearly every sample came with metadata listing a de-identified subject ID, COVID-19 status, age in years and sex. HLA class I and class II types, where available, came from metadata supplied by the sample provider rather than from assay-based typing.

Another Seattle source contributed samples from volunteer blood donors who had recovered from COVID-19. Whole blood was collected in K2EDTA tubes by collaborating institutions according to the institutions' own protocols. Collaborator samples were shipped for TCRbeta analysis as frozen whole blood, isolated PBMCs, or DNA extracted from either sample type. Paper-wide results and their limitations: The amount of clinical and demographic metadata varied by source and participant and was provided uncurated.

TCRbeta CDR3 regions were amplified from genomic DNA using the immunoSEQ Assay, a bias-controlled multiplex PCR. Under the source paper's analysis protocol: The number of nucleated cells in each sample was estimated from the amplification of reference gene primers within the assay. Sequence reads were collapsed and filtered to measure the absolute abundance of every unique TCRbeta CDR3 rearrangement. For each sample, productive Simpson clonality was calculated as the square root of Simpson's diversity index over productive rearrangements. The source is immuneACCESS, and TCRdb retained only in-frame sequences with V and J called. Part of the clones is not carried over; for the studies checked, unresolved V genes explain less than half of this, and the remainder is unexplained. From that table come the V and J calls and clone size; the DNA was used to work out D and trimming. The sample records roughly 200,000 clones, over 75% of which are singletons. Jointly, the top ten make up roughly 13% of the sample.

The CDR3 goes from the cysteine to the phenylalanine over 11 residues. Solely the CDR3 DNA is kept, with 33 bases framed from the first base. V is cut by 2 bases and J by 8 bases, and the space between the germline ends is 6 bases. CDR1 and CDR2 are read off the germline V gene (reference sequence) as GTSNPN and SVGIG. The TCR sequence derives from a man aged 50 to 60 who had recovered from COVID-19. The rearranged segments are TRBV30 and TRBJ2-2, with an unclear D gene assignment. The sequenced sample was peripheral blood. The nucleotide sequence reads TGTGCCTGGAGTTATCGTGGGGAGCTGTTTTTT. Translated, it gives CAWSYRGELFF.